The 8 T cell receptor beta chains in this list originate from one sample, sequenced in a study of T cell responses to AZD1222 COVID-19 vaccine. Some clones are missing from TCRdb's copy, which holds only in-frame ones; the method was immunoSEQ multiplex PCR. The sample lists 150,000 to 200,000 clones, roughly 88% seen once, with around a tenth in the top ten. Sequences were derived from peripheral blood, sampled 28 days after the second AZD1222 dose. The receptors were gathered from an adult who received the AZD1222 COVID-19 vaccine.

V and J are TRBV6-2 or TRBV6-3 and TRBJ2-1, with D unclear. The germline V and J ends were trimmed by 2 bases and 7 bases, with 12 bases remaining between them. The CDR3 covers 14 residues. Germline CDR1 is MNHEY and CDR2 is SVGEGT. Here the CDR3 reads CASSYTAGVNEQFF. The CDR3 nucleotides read TGTGCCAGCAGTTACACCGCTGGCGTAAATGAGCAGTTCTTC.

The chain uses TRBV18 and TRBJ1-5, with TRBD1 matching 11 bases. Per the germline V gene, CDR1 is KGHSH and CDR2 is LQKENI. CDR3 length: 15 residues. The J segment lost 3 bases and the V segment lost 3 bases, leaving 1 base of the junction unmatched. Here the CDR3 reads CASSPGQGDNQPQHF. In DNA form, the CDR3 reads TGTGCCAGCTCACCGGGACAGGGGGACAATCAGCCCCAGCATTTT.

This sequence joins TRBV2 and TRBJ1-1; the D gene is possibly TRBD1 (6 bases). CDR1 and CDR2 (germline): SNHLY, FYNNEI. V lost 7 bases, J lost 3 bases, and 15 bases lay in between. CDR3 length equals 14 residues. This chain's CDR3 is CASIIRGADTEAFF. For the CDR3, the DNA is TGTGCCAGCATTATTAGGGGGGCTGACACTGAAGCTTTCTTT.

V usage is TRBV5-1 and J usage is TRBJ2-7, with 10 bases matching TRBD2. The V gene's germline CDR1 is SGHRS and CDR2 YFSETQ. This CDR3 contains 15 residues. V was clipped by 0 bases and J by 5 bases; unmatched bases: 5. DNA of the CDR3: TGCGCCAGCAGCTTGGTTCTAGCGGGGGATGACGAGCAGTACTTC. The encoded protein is CASSLVLAGDDEQYF.

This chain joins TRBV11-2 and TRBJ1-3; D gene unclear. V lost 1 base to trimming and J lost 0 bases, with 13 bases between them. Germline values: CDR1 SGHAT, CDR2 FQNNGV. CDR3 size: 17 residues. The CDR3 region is CASSLAPSLRSGNTIYF. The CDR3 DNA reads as TGTGCCAGCAGCTTAGCACCCAGCTTACGCTCTGGAAACACCATATATTTT.

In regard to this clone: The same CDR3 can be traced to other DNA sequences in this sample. The CDR3 DNA reads as TGCAGCGGGGGACAGGGCGTCTACAATGAGCAGTTCTTC. This sequence encodes CSGGQGVYNEQFF. The J gene is TRBJ2-1, the V gene TRBV29-1; TRBD1 aligns across 9 bases. V shed 7 bases and J 3 bases; nucleotides not matched to a gene: 4. The V gene's germline CDR1 is SQVTM and CDR2 ANQGSEA. CDR3 length: 13 residues.

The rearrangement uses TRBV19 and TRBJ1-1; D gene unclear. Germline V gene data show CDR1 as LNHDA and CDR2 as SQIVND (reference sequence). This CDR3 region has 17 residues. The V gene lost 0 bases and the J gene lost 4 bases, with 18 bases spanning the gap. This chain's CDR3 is CASSIDRWSLSGTEAFF. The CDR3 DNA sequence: TGTGCCAGTAGTATAGATAGATGGAGCCTATCGGGCACTGAAGCTTTCTTT.

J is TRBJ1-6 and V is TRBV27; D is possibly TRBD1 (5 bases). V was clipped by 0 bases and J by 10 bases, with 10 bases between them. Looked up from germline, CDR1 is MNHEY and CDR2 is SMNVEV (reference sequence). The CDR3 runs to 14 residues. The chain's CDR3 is CASSLSPGQSPLHF. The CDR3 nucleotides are TGTGCCAGCAGTTTATCGCCAGGGCAGTCACCCCTCCACTTT.